This T cell receptor (beta chain) was captured in a study of T cell repertoires in cytomegalovirus infection. Study in general: Indications of both CMV infection and matching HLA type were provided by public TCR beta signatures.

This clonotype was detected a few times. Antigen unknown. From the reads, TCRdb called clonotypes with MiXCR, one entry per CDR3 protein. The sample records about 300,000 distinct CDR3 sequences, about a tenth being singletons. CDR3 length: 13 residues. J lost 6 bases, V lost 5 bases, and 6 bases had no gene match. Germline CDR1 reads MNHEY; CDR2 reads SVGEGT. Findings and caveats of the study: In two of eight donors, the top clonotype was HLA-C-restricted CMV-specific.

The sample consisted of PBMCs. The TCR originated in a human donor in good health (CMV status not recorded). Some clones in this sample may be carry-over from other donors' samples. The V call is TRBV6-2 or TRBV6-3, the J call TRBJ2-5; 7 positions agree with TRBD2. The CDR3 loop reads CASSPGGAKTQYF. Written as DNA, the CDR3 is TGTGCCAGCAGTCCGGGGGGAGCGAAGACCCAGTACTTC.